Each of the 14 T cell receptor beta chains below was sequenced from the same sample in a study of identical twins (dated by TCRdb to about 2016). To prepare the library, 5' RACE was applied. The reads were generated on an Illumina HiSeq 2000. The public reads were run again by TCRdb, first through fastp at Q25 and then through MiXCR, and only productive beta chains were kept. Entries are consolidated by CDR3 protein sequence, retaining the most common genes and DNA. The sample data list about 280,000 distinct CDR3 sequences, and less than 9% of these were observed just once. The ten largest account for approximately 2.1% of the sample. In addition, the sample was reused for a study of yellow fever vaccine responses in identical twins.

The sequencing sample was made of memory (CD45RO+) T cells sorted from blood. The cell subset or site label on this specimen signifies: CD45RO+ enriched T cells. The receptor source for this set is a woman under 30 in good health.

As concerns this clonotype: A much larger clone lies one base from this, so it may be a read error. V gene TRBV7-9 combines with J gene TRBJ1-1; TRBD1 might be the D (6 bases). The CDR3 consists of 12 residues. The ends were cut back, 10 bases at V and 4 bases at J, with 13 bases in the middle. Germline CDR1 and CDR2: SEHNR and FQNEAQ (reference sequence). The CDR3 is CAIRRTVTEAFF. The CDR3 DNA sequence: TGTGCCATCAGACGGACAGTCACTGAAGCTTTCTTT.

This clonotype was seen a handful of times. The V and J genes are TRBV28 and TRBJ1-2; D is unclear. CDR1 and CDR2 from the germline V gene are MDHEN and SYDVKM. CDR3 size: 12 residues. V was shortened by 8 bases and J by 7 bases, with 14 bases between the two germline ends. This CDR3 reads CASEGLTGGYTF. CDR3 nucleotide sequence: TGTGCCAGCGAGGGATTAACGGGTGGCTACACCTTC.

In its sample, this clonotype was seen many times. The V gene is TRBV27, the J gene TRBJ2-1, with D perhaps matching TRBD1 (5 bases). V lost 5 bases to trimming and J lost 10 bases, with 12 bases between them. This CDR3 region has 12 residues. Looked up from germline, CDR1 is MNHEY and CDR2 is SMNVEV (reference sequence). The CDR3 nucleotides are TGTGCCAGCAGTCCCCAGGGTCAAGAGCAGTTCTTC. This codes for CASSPQGQEQFF.

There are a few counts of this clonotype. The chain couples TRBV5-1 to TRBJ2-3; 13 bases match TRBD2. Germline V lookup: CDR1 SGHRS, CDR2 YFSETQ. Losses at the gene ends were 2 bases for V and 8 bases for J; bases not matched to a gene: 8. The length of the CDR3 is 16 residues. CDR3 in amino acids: CASSFLGLAGVVTQYF. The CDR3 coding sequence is TGCGCCAGCAGCTTCCTTGGACTAGCGGGAGTAGTTACGCAGTATTTT.

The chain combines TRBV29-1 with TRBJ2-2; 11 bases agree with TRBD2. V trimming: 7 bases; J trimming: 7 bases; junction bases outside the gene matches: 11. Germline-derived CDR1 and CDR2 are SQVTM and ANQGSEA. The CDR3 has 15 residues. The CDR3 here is CSAYTSGRGGGELFF. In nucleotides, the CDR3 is TGCAGCGCCTACACTAGCGGGAGAGGGGGCGGGGAGCTGTTTTTT.

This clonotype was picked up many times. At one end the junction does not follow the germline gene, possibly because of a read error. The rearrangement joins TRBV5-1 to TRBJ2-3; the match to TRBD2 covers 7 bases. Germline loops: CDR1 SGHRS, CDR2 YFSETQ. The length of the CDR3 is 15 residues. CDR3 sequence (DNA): TGTGCCAGCAGTCCGGGGCTAGCGGGCACAGATACGCAGTATTTT. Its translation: CASSPGLAGTDTQYF.

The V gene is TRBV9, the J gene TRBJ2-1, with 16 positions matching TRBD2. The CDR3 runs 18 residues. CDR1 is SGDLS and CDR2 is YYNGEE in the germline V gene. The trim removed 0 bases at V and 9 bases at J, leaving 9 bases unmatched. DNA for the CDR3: TGTGCCAGCAGCGTAGCCGGGACTAGCGGGAGGGCCTCCGGTGAGCAGTTCTTC. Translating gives CASSVAGTSGRASGEQFF.

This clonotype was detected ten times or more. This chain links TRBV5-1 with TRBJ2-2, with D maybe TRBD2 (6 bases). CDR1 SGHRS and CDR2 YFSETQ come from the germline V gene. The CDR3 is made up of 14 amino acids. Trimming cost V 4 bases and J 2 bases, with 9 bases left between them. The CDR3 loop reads CASSKAGNTGELFF. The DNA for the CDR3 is TGCGCCAGCAGCAAAGCGGGTAACACCGGGGAGCTGTTTTTT.

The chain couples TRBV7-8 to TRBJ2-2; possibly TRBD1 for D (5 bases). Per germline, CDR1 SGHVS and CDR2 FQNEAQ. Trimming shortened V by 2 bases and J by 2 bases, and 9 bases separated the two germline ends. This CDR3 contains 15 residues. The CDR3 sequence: CASSLQGINTGELFF. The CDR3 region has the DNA TGTGCCAGCAGCTTACAGGGCATCAACACCGGGGAGCTGTTTTTT.

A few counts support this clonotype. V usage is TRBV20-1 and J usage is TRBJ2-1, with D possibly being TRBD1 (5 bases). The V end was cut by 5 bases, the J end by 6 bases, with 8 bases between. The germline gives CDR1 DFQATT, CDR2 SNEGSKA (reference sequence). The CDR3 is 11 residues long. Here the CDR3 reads CSAGASNEQFF. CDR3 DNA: TGCAGTGCTGGGGCTAGCAATGAGCAGTTCTTC.

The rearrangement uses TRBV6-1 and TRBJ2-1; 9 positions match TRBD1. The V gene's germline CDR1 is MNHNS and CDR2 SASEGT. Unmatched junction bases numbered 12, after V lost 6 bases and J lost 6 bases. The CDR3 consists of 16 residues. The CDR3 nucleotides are TGTGCCAGCAGCCTTAGGACAGGGGCTACTACCAATGAGCAGTTCTTC. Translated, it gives CASSLRTGATTNEQFF.

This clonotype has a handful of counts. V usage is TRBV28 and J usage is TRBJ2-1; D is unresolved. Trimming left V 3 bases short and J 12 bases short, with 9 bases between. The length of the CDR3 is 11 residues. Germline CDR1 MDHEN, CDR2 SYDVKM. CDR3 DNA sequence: TGTGCCAGCAGTTTCAGATTAGTGCAGTTCTTC. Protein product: CASSFRLVQFF.

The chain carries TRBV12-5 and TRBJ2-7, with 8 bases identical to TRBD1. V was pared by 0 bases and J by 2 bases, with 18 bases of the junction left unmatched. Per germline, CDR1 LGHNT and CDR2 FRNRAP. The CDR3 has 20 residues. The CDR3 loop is CASGLVTWGQDALVPYEQYF. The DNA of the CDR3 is TGTGCTAGTGGTTTGGTAACATGGGGACAGGACGCTTTGGTCCCCTACGAGCAGTACTTC.

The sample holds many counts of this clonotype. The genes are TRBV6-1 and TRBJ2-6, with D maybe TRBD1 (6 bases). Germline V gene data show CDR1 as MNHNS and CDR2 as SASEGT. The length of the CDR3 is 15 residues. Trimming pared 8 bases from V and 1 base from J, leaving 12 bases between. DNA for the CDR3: TGTGCCAGCGGCCAACAGGGATCTGGGGCCAACGTCCTGACTTTC. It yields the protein CASGQQGSGANVLTF.